This T cell receptor (beta chain) was found in a study of blood T cells in healthy people across ages. Trimming removed 5 bases from V and 2 bases from J; junction bases left unmatched: 4. This CDR3 is 14 amino acids long. The table lists this clonotype with many counts. The antigen is not known. Regarding the study as a whole: Older age coincided with a roughly linear decline in TCR beta diversity per million T cells.

A second roughly 7 to 11 cycle PCR used barcoded and J-beta primers. Via MiXCR, TCRdb re-called the 5' RACE reads, giving one row per CDR3 protein. The data contain 650,000 to 800,000 distinct CDR3 sequences, 45% to 60% of them singletons. Caucasian, healthy and from Russia, the donors were aged between roughly 6 and 95. The TCR comes from a woman older than 75 in good health. The sequenced sample consisted of blood. V is TRBV12-3 or TRBV12-4 and J is TRBJ2-7; 9 bases match TRBD2. CDR3 region: CASSTPSGTYEQYF. Here the CDR3 DNA reads TGTGCCAGCAGTACGCCTAGCGGGACCTACGAGCAGTACTTC.